The source of this T cell receptor beta chain is a study of blood T cells in healthy people across ages. The CDR3 length is 17 residues. After removal of 4 bases from V and 0 bases from J, the junction contained 9 bases not matched to a gene. Germline CDR1 is SGHRS and CDR2 is YFSETQ. A note on this clonotype: Antigen: not known.

Donor samples were obtained from healthy Caucasian individuals from Russia, aged about 6 to 100. Researchers report isolating at least 6 million PBMCs per sample. A second PCR of roughly 7 to 11 cycles used a sample-barcoded 5' primer and a J-beta primer mix. TCRdb called the 5' RACE reads again in MiXCR, with one record for every CDR3 protein. The sample shows 800,000 or so distinct CDR3 sequences, about 25% of them seen only once. Findings of the study overall: Older age coincided with a roughly linear decline in TCR beta diversity per million T cells.

The data were also submitted as part of a second study, on T cells of mothers and their children.

This receptor was identified in a boy aged 5-17 years in good health. The chain carries TRBV5-1 and TRBJ2-5, with 10 bases aligning to TRBD1. The sequenced sample consisted of blood. The CDR3 loop reads CASSLGQGRYYQETQYF. DNA for the CDR3: TGCGCCAGCAGCCTGGGACAGGGGCGATATTACCAAGAGACCCAGTACTTC.